This is a list of T cell receptor beta chains from one sample in a study of T cell responses to AZD1222 COVID-19 vaccine. Method: immunoSEQ multiplex PCR; TCRdb's copy keeps in-frame clones and lacks some. The sample yields around 160,000 clones, approximately 94% seen once. Sample: peripheral blood, taken on day 0 of AZD1222 vaccination. Source of these receptors: an adult in good health. CDR3s include the opening cysteine and the closing phenylalanine or tryptophan. Fields, in order: J gene, D gene, clone size, CDR3 length, V gene, CDR3 DNA, CDR3 protein. The D gene is left open where the match is weak. Size is stated for part of the rows, as once, few or many counts, or as a class when the clone is expanded.

TRBJ1-1,NA,NA,14,TRBV3-1/TRBV3-2,TGTGCCAGCAGCCACTTGTCAGGGGACACTGAAGCTTTCTTT,CASSHLSGDTEAFF
TRBJ1-2,NA,NA,15,TRBV6-5,TGTGCCAGCAGTTACCAGGGGCCAGGGGTTGATGGCTACACCTTC,CASSYQGPGVDGYTF
TRBJ1-6,NA,NA,13,TRBV3-1/TRBV3-2,TGTGCCAGCAGCGATACCCCGCATTCACCCCTCCACTTT,CASSDTPHSPLHF
TRBJ2-1,NA,NA,13,TRBV7-3,TGTGCCAGCAGCTTAATCAGGGCCGGTGAGCAGTTCTTC,CASSLIRAGEQFF
TRBJ1-5,TRBD1,NA,14,TRBV6-2/TRBV6-3,TGTGCCAGCAGTTCGGACAGGCCTAATCAGCCCCAGCATTTT,CASSSDRPNQPQHF
TRBJ2-7,NA,NA,14,TRBV2,TGTGCCAGCAGGAGGGGGGAGGGCCCCCACGAGCAGTACTTC,CASRRGEGPHEQYF
TRBJ1-4,TRBD1,NA,17,TRBV4-1,TGCGCCAGCAGCCAAGGACAGGGGGCGCATGGGAATGAAAAACTGTTTTTT,CASSQGQGAHGNEKLFF
TRBJ1-6,NA,NA,14,TRBV3-1/TRBV3-2,TGTGCCAGCAGCCAAGAGGGTCCGTTTTCACCCCTCCACTTT,CASSQEGPFSPLHF
TRBJ2-1,TRBD1,NA,18,TRBV28,TGTGCCAGCAGTTCAATATCCGGGACAGGGAATCGTGCGAGTGAGCAGTTCTTC,CASSSISGTGNRASEQFF
TRBJ2-2,TRBD1,NA,17,TRBV15,TGTGCCACCAGCAGCAAGGCCGGGACAGGGAGGACCGGGGAGCTGTTTTTT,CATSSKAGTGRTGELFF
TRBJ2-7,NA,NA,14,TRBV7-9,TGTGCCAGCAGCGCAAAGGGGAGCTCCTACGAGCAGTACTTC,CASSAKGSSYEQYF
TRBJ2-7,TRBD1,NA,13,TRBV11-3,TGTGCCAGCAGCCAGGGACAGGGACTCGAGCAGTACTTC,CASSQGQGLEQYF
TRBJ1-2,NA,NA,11,TRBV19,TGTGCCAGCAGGGGTAACTATGGCTACACCTTC,CASRGNYGYTF
TRBJ1-3,NA,NA,17,TRBV5-4,TGTGCCAGCAGGGTACTCGAGGCAGTTGTCTCTGGAAACACCATATATTTT,CASRVLEAVVSGNTIYF
TRBJ1-3,NA,NA,17,TRBV6-6,TGTGCCAGCAGTCCCCTCCCCACAGGGACATCGGGAAACACCATATATTTT,CASSPLPTGTSGNTIYF
TRBJ1-6,NA,NA,17,TRBV11-2,TGTGCCAGCAGCTTAGATTGGGGTTTTAGCTCAAATTCACCCCTCCACTTT,CASSLDWGFSSNSPLHF
TRBJ1-3,TRBD1,NA,14,TRBV24-1,TGTGCCAACCAGCCCGACAGGGTTGGAAACACCATATATTTT,CANQPDRVGNTIYF
TRBJ1-1,NA,NA,12,TRBV6-5,TGTGCCAGCAGCTACTGGGGGGGTGAAGCTTTCTTT,CASSYWGGEAFF
TRBJ1-1,NA,NA,14,TRBV6-5,TGTGCCAGCAGTCGGGGGATACTGAACACTGAAGCTTTCTTT,CASSRGILNTEAFF
TRBJ2-1,TRBD2,NA,17,TRBV29-1,TGCAGCGTTGAAGATAGAGTGCGGGGGAGCTCCTACAATGAGCAGTTCTTC,CSVEDRVRGSSYNEQFF
TRBJ1-2,NA,NA,14,TRBV5-1,TGCGCCAGCAGCTTGGGAGGGGGGAGCTATGGCTACACCTTC,CASSLGGGSYGYTF
TRBJ1-1,NA,NA,14,TRBV6-2/TRBV6-3,TGTGCCAGCAGTTACAAGGAGGGGCGCACTGAAGCTTTCTTT,CASSYKEGRTEAFF
TRBJ1-5,TRBD1,few,14,TRBV29-1,TGCAGCGCCTCGCCAGGGACAGGGGAAGGGCCCCAGCATTTT,CSASPGTGEGPQHF
TRBJ2-3,TRBD1,NA,13,TRBV27,TGTGCCAGCAGGCAGGGGGGCACAGATACGCAGTATTTT,CASRQGGTDTQYF
TRBJ2-3,NA,NA,19,TRBV9,TGTGCCAGCAGCGTAAAGAGGTCAGCGGGGCAGGGGCGTACAGATACGCAGTATTTT,CASSVKRSAGQGRTDTQYF
TRBJ1-1,NA,NA,12,TRBV29-1,TGCAGCGTATTGCGGGGACCGTCTGAAGCTTTCTTT,CSVLRGPSEAFF
TRBJ2-5,NA,NA,14,TRBV5-5,TGTGCCAGCGGCCCAGGTCCGTATGGGGAGACCCAGTACTTC,CASGPGPYGETQYF
TRBJ1-6,NA,NA,15,TRBV3-1/TRBV3-2,TGTGCCAGCAGCCAGTCTGGGGCAGGGGATTCACCCCTCCACTTT,CASSQSGAGDSPLHF
TRBJ1-6,NA,NA,13,TRBV3-1/TRBV3-2,TGTGCCAGCAGCCAAGGGGCAAATTCACCCCTCCACTTT,CASSQGANSPLHF
TRBJ2-7,TRBD2,NA,16,TRBV5-1,TGCGCCAGCAGCTCGGGATCAGCGGGAGGGCTCTACGAGCAGTACTTC,CASSSGSAGGLYEQYF
TRBJ1-2,NA,NA,17,TRBV4-1,TGCGCCAGCAGCCAACCCAATAGTGGAGGGGAGAACTATGGCTACACCTTC,CASSQPNSGGENYGYTF
TRBJ2-2,NA,few,16,TRBV7-6,TGTGCCAGCAGCCCCTCCCTTCGGTCCTCGACCGGGGAGCTGTTTTTT,CASSPSLRSSTGELFF
TRBJ2-1,NA,once,11,TRBV7-6,TGTGCCAGCAGCTCGGGACTGGGGCAGTTCTTC,CASSSGLGQFF
TRBJ1-5,NA,NA,13,TRBV7-3,TGTGCCAGCAAGTTCACCGTCAATCAGCCCCAGCATTTT,CASKFTVNQPQHF
TRBJ2-3,NA,NA,14,TRBV7-3,TGTGCCAGCAGCTGGGGGACTGTTCAAGATACGCAGTATTTT,CASSWGTVQDTQYF
TRBJ2-1,NA,NA,14,TRBV7-2,TGTGCCAGCAGCTTAAGTCTAGCCAGGAATGAGCAGTTCTTC,CASSLSLARNEQFF
TRBJ1-4,NA,NA,12,TRBV30,TGTGCCTGGGATTGGGGGGTCGGGAAACTGTTTTTT,CAWDWGVGKLFF
TRBJ1-1,NA,NA,16,TRBV5-5,TGTGCCAGCAGCTTTTACTCCGGGACGAGGAACACTGAAGCTTTCTTT,CASSFYSGTRNTEAFF
TRBJ2-7,NA,NA,13,TRBV7-9,TGTGCCAGCAAAGGGGGGCTAACAGGGTTGGTTAACTTC,CASKGGLTGLVNF
TRBJ1-1,NA,NA,12,TRBV9,TGTGCCAGCACCCCAGCATCTCCTGAAGCTTTCTTT,CASTPASPEAFF
TRBJ2-2,NA,NA,15,TRBV7-9,TGTGCCAGTAAGCAAGTAGCGTCGGACACCGGGGAGCTGTTTTTT,CASKQVASDTGELFF
TRBJ2-1,NA,NA,11,TRBV6-5,TGTGCCAGCATCCTAGGGGGAGAGCAGTTCTTC,CASILGGEQFF
TRBJ1-5,NA,NA,14,TRBV7-9,TGTGCCAGCAGCCTACACGGTAGCAATCAGCCCCAGCATTTT,CASSLHGSNQPQHF
TRBJ2-3,NA,NA,16,TRBV18,TGTGCCAGCTCATTGGGCGGAGGGGACAACACAGATACGCAGTATTTT,CASSLGGGDNTDTQYF
TRBJ2-1,NA,NA,15,TRBV7-2,TGTGCCAGCAGCTGGGCGGGTAGCTCCTACAATGAGCAGTTCTTC,CASSWAGSSYNEQFF
TRBJ2-2,TRBD1,NA,14,TRBV2,TGTGCCAGTACCGGGACAGGGAACACCGGGGAGCTGTTTTTT,CASTGTGNTGELFF
TRBJ1-5,NA,NA,13,TRBV19,TGTGCCAGTAGTATCCCCAGGAATCAGCCCCAGCATTTT,CASSIPRNQPQHF
TRBJ1-1,NA,NA,17,TRBV19,TGTGCCAGTAGTATGATGGGCAGGGTGGTTATGAACACTGAAGCTTTCTTT,CASSMMGRVVMNTEAFF
TRBJ1-2,NA,NA,15,TRBV9,TGTGCCAGCAGCGTAGTAGGGGAGCCTAACTATGGCTACACCTTC,CASSVVGEPNYGYTF
TRBJ2-5,TRBD1,NA,15,TRBV5-1,TGCGCCAGCAGCTTGGGCCAGGGGGCGGGAGAGACCCAGTACTTC,CASSLGQGAGETQYF
TRBJ1-1,NA,NA,14,TRBV9,TGTGCCAGCAGCGTAGCAGAGGGAAAGACTGAAGCTTTCTTT,CASSVAEGKTEAFF
TRBJ2-7,NA,NA,11,TRBV20-1,TGCAGTGCCAGGCAAGGGGGCGAGCAGTACTTC,CSARQGGEQYF
TRBJ1-2,NA,NA,15,TRBV5-1,TGCGCCAGCAGCTTCGGGGCAGGAACCCCGGGGGGCTACACCTTC,CASSFGAGTPGGYTF
TRBJ2-3,TRBD2,NA,16,TRBV4-1,TGCGCCAGCAGCCAGGCGGGGGGGAGTAGCACAGATACGCAGTATTTT,CASSQAGGSSTDTQYF